The 18 T cell receptor beta chains listed next were all sequenced from one sample in a study of T cell repertoires in cytomegalovirus infection. Their specific antigens are unknown. In TCRdb, the reads were re-called with MiXCR into one record per CDR3 protein. The sample records about 400,000 distinct CDR3 sequences, 34% being singletons. Sequencing used cultured PBMCs, obtained from culture after CMV antigen stimulation. The receptors were sampled from a human donor in good health (CMV status not recorded). Some clones in this sample may be carry-over from other donors' samples.

The rearrangement joins TRBV4-1 to TRBJ2-7, with no clear D. CDR3 size: 15 residues. The germline V gene has CDR1 MGHRA and CDR2 YSYEKL. V was cut by 1 base and J by 5 bases, with 15 bases left in between. The CDR3 protein is CASSQARTGRDEQYF. The CDR3 bases are TGCGCCAGCAGCCAAGCCCGAACTGGTAGGGACGAGCAGTACTTC.

This clonotype appeared a few times. The CDR3 loop is CASSYSTTGVVDTQYF. In DNA form, the CDR3 reads TGTGCCAGCAGTTACTCGACTACAGGGGTTGTAGATACGCAGTATTTT. The chain employs TRBV6-5 and TRBJ2-3; 7 positions agree with TRBD1. The J segment lost 5 bases and the V segment lost 0 bases, leaving 8 bases of the junction unmatched. Germline-derived CDR1 and CDR2 are MNHEY and SVGAGI. The CDR3 sequence is 16 residues long.

This clonotype was observed a handful of times. This sequence joins TRBV10-3 and TRBJ2-3; D is undetermined. CDR1 ENHRY and CDR2 SYGVKD come from the germline V gene. V was shortened by 0 bases and J by 3 bases, with 1 base between the two germline ends. The CDR3 runs 12 residues. In nucleotides, the CDR3 is TGTGCCATCAGTGAGTCGACAGATACGCAGTATTTT. Translation: CAISESTDTQYF.

The rearrangement joins TRBV11-3 to TRBJ1-4; TRBD1 aligns across 8 bases. V lost 5 bases, J lost 4 bases, and 12 bases stayed unmatched. The CDR3 totals 17 residues. Germline CDR1 and CDR2: SGHNT and YENEEA. The CDR3 sequence: CASSTPDLQGDNEKLFF. The CDR3, as DNA: TGTGCCAGCAGCACGCCCGATCTACAGGGGGATAATGAAAAACTGTTTTTT.

This clonotype has only a few counts. This chain uses TRBV7-2 with TRBJ2-1; 7 bases line up with TRBD2. The V segment lost 1 base and the J segment 3 bases; nucleotides outside the gene matches: 9. The germline V gene encodes CDR1 SGHTA and CDR2 FQGNSA. The CDR3 has 17 residues. The CDR3 loop reads CASSLEWGGRGYNEQFF. CDR3 sequence (DNA): TGTGCCAGCAGCTTAGAGTGGGGCGGGAGAGGCTACAATGAGCAGTTCTTC.

The J gene is TRBJ2-4, the V gene TRBV5-1; the match to TRBD2 covers 7 bases. The CDR3 extends over 15 amino acids. Germline values: CDR1 SGHRS, CDR2 YFSETQ. J gave up 4 bases and V 2 bases, and 6 bases lay outside the gene matches. CDR3 region: CASSLGHSGKNIQYF. DNA of the CDR3: TGCGCCAGCAGCTTAGGACATAGCGGGAAAAACATTCAGTACTTC.

This clonotype was counted at least ten times. J is TRBJ1-5 and V is TRBV7-2; no definite D call. The germline V gene has CDR1 SGHTA and CDR2 FQGNSA. The CDR3 contains 16 residues. The germline V and J ends were trimmed by 1 base and 5 bases, with 15 bases remaining between them. The CDR3, as DNA: TGTGCCAGCAGCTTAGAGACGTTTTGGGGAGATCAGCCCCAGCATTTT. Translating it yields CASSLETFWGDQPQHF.

This clonotype was seen more than once but under ten times. The J gene is TRBJ1-4, the V gene TRBV6-6; D not certain. Germline CDR1 MNHNY, CDR2 SVGAGI (reference sequence). V was pared by 0 bases and J by 5 bases, with 13 bases between. The CDR3 spans 16 residues. The CDR3 here is CASSYSGPVVNEKLFF. The CDR3 nucleotides are TGTGCCAGCAGTTACTCTGGGCCAGTCGTGAATGAAAAACTGTTTTTT.

This clonotype was seen at least ten times. This chain uses TRBV20-1 with TRBJ2-5; a possible D gene is TRBD2 (7 bases). Germline CDR1 DFQATT, CDR2 SNEGSKA (reference sequence). V was cut by 6 bases and J by 6 bases, with 17 bases left in between. The CDR3 runs to 13 residues. The CDR3 protein is CSAKGGRGQTQYF. The CDR3 coding sequence is TGCAGTGCAAAGGGGGGGAGGGGACAGACCCAGTACTTC.

The chain uses TRBV7-2 and TRBJ2-2; TRBD2 aligns across 9 bases. Trimming cost V 1 base and J 7 bases; bases outside gene matches: 7. The CDR3 loop spans 16 amino acids. Looked up from germline, CDR1 is SGHTA and CDR2 is FQGNSA. The DNA for the CDR3 is TGTGCCAGCAGCTTAGGGGCGGGAGGGCCAGTCGGGGAGCTGTTTTTT. Amino acids: CASSLGAGGPVGELFF.

Points on this clonotype: A much larger clone lies one base from this, so it may be a read error. V usage is TRBV7-2 and J usage is TRBJ2-1; 7 bases map to TRBD2. This CDR3 is built from 16 residues. After removal of 6 bases from V and 6 bases from J, the junction contained 14 bases not matched to a gene. Germline CDR1 and CDR2: SGHTA and FQGNSA. The chain's CDR3 is CASRNMGRTSGNEQFF. CDR3 nucleotide sequence: TGTGCCAGCAGGAATATGGGTCGGACTAGTGGCAATGAGCAGTTCTTC.

This clonotype was detected only once. This chain uses TRBV4-2 with TRBJ2-3; D possibly corresponds to TRBD2 (6 bases). This CDR3 contains 18 residues. The V and J ends lost 0 bases and 5 bases respectively, with 21 bases between them. Germline CDR1 and CDR2: LGHNA and YNFKEQ. In DNA, the CDR3 is TGTGCCAGCAGCCAAGAAGACCTCGTCGGGAGAATCGGAGATACGCAGTATTTT. Amino acids: CASSQEDLVGRIGDTQYF.

V gene TRBV10-3 combines with J gene TRBJ2-1; D ambiguous. Trimming took off 0 bases at V and 10 bases at J, with 7 bases between the two ends. This CDR3 spans 12 amino acids. Germline V gene sequence: CDR1 ENHRY, CDR2 SYGVKD. CDR3 sequence: CAISESEREQFF. The CDR3 nucleotides read TGTGCCATCAGTGAGTCAGAGAGAGAGCAGTTCTTC.

This clonotype was detected many times. V usage is TRBV19 and J usage is TRBJ2-1; TRBD1 might be the D (6 bases). This CDR3 is built from 18 residues. Germline V gene data show CDR1 as LNHDA and CDR2 as SQIVND (reference sequence). Trimming cost V 4 bases and J 9 bases, with 28 bases left between them. The CDR3: CASSTPGPKGVVLGEQFF. The CDR3 nucleotides are TGTGCCAGTAGTACCCCTGGGCCTAAGGGGGTGGTTCTTGGTGAGCAGTTCTTC. Complete variable domain (other parts from reference TRBV19 and TRBJ2-1): DGGITQSPKYLFRKEGQNVTLSCEQNLNHDAMYWYRQDPGQGLRLIYYSQIVNDFQKGDIAEGYSVSREKKESFPLTVTSAQKNPTAFYLCASSTPGPKGVVLGEQFFGPGTRLTVL.

On this clonotype itself: A read error may explain this, as a much larger clone is one base away. This chain connects TRBV7-2 to TRBJ2-2, with D perhaps TRBD1 or TRBD2 (5 bases each). The CDR3 length is 15 residues. Trimming removed 2 bases from V and 4 bases from J, with 11 bases in between. Germline V gene lookup returns CDR1 SGHTA and CDR2 FQGNSA. In DNA form, the CDR3 reads TGTGCCAGCAGCTTAAGGGCAGGGAGCACCGGGGAGCTGTTTTTT. Protein: CASSLRAGSTGELFF.

The chain has TRBV7-6 and TRBJ2-7; D is perhaps TRBD1 (6 bases). Germline lookup yields CDR1 SGHVS and CDR2 FNYEAQ. The CDR3 loop spans 14 amino acids. Trimming removed 5 bases at V and 3 bases at J, with 14 bases between. In nucleotides, the CDR3 is TGTGCCAGCAGCCCCCGGGACAAGCACTACGAGCAGTACTTC. Translation gives CASSPRDKHYEQYF.

The chain links TRBV19 to TRBJ1-1, with TRBD1 matching over 7 bases. The CDR3 has 15 residues. After removal of 3 bases from V and 0 bases from J, the junction contained 4 bases not matched to a gene. Germline values: CDR1 LNHDA, CDR2 SQIVND (reference sequence). CDR3 in DNA: TGTGCCAGTAGTATGGGACAGATTATGAACACTGAAGCTTTCTTT. This sequence encodes CASSMGQIMNTEAFF.

The chain is built from TRBV7-4 and TRBJ2-4, with D possibly being TRBD2 (6 bases). CDR3 length: 15 residues. Germline V gene data show CDR1 as SGHVT and CDR2 as SQSDAQ. Trimming removed 1 base from V and 1 base from J, with 8 bases in between. Here the CDR3 DNA reads TGTGCCAGCAGCTTAGTACGGGGGGCCAAAAACATTCAGTACTTC. This gives the protein CASSLVRGAKNIQYF.